The clone carrying this TCR beta chain was counted ten times or more. Construction of the TCR beta libraries employed iRepertoire HTBI primers in conjunction with Arm-PCR of CDR3 regions. One entry per CDR3 protein, called by TCRdb with MiXCR from the multiplex PCR reads. The sample lists roughly 440,000 distinct CDR3 sequences, about 16% occurring once. The V gene's germline CDR1 is MNHEY and CDR2 SMNVEV (reference sequence). Unmatched junction bases numbered 1, after V lost 5 bases and J lost 4 bases. CDR3 length: 13 amino acids. This specimen comes from a study of regulatory T cells in long-lasting Graves disease. Time point described: newly diagnosed GD, antithyroid drugs for less than 3 months. The TCR library was made from RNA extracted from PBMCs. These data were also filed under a second study, of T cells in Graves' hyperthyroidism and ophthalmopathy. That paper states: An absence of ophthalmopathy progression within 18 months meant stable Graves' hyperthyroidism.

The sequence came from a woman aged 18-29 years with Graves disease. The sample in question was peripheral blood mononuclear cells (PBMCs), obtained at new diagnosis, from a patient treated with antithyroid drugs. This sequence joins TRBV27 and TRBJ2-5; 10 nucleotides line up with TRBD2. The CDR3 sequence: CASSVAGGETQYF. CDR3 nucleotides: TGTGCCAGCAGTGTAGCGGGGGGAGAGACCCAGTACTTC.